This paragraph covers one T cell receptor (beta chain) sequence. Its binding antigen is unknown. Base quality data are lacking; no much larger clone is found one base away. In total, more than 500 healthy bone marrow donors made up the cohort. At the time of sampling, every cohort member was nominally healthy, though immune exposures that went unrecorded were likely present. The donor was CMV seronegative and belonged to the group of roughly 330 seronegative cohort members. Each donor provided a peripheral blood sample, and peripheral blood mononuclear cells were used for TCR beta sequencing. The Qiagen DNeasy Blood Extraction Kit was used to extract genomic DNA from the blood cell samples. This specimen belongs to a study of cytomegalovirus exposure and HLA in healthy donors (dated by TCRdb to about 2017). Looking at the study overall: According to an earlier analysis of 587 of the donors, roughly 180 million T cells yielded 117 million unique TCR beta sequences and about 300 Gb of sequence data. About 280 gigabases of sequencing data and approximately 85 million unique TCR sequences were included in an early release covering about 700 HLA-typed donors. Of the roughly 410 genotyped donors, 80% to 90% were placed in the genetic ancestry cluster associated with self-reported Caucasian donors. The study aimed to test whether cataloging public T cell receptors could reveal signatures of past pathogen exposure. The T cell repertoires of several hundred subjects were profiled by immunosequencing and related to cytomegalovirus serostatus. Besides the first cohort of roughly 700 subjects, a separate validation cohort made up of over a hundred different subjects was used. The study combined high-throughput TCR immunosequencing, statistical association of individual TCRs with disease status, and machine learning to predict cytomegalovirus infection status. To study patterns of TCR occurrence, a later analysis re-analyzed previously published TCR beta repertoires from hundreds of donors and added high-resolution HLA genotyping. Rather than using new phenotypic data, the later analysis identified candidate immune exposures from TCR beta sequences and from how often those sequences occurred across donors. An earlier analysis of some 500 of the donors used high-throughput TCR beta sequencing to judge whether each TCR beta V gene segment behaved as functional or pseudogenic. Donor age, sex, ethnicity and CMV serostatus were collected together with the repertoire data. A later genetic analysis took genome-wide SNP genotypes for about 55% of the roughly 670 donors and used that subset as a discovery cohort. Every repertoire in the discovery cohort had been generated on one and the same sequencing platform. HLA typing included class I and class II loci at four-digit resolution. The number of donors typed differed by locus, with roughly 629-640 for A, B, C, DRB1 and DQB1, more than 500 for DQA1, approximately 580 for DPA1, and some 450 for DPB1. Roughly 5 DR-DQ haplotypes were handled as single units for association and clustering, since linkage in the cohort was strong. Across some 400 genotyped donors of the cohort, an average of roughly 200,000 unique TCR beta nucleotide sequences per donor were sequenced, and roughly a sixth of those sequences were non-productive. What the authors observed across the whole study: In a later genetic analysis, fewer N-insertions in productive TCRs were reported among donors in an Asian-associated ancestry cluster than the roughly 710-donor mean. In the study, about 150 TCR beta chains were listed as associated with cytomegalovirus. A cluster of highly shared sequence variants was judged likely to be a technical artifact of the sequencing pipeline. Because the 87-base-pair reads could not distinguish some IMGT-functional V segments, including TRBV6-2 and TRBV6-3, those segments were excluded. Three of the identified cytomegalovirus-associated TCR beta chains were confirmed in vitro to be specific for cytomegalovirus antigens. At a false discovery rate of 0.05, a later analysis linked around 17,000 TCR beta sequences to specific HLA alleles. While some public TCRs were present in many individuals, most TCR sequences turned up only very rarely across donors. The presence/absence analyses assumed that sequencing depth was roughly uniform across donors, and that assumption may not be true. HLA typing was unavailable for some donors at each locus, so association tests used only the typed subset. Correlated functional status among segregating V segments might reflect linkage disequilibrium, but an unknown experimental factor could not be ruled out. Because counts were too low, roughly 17 rarely observed V segments, including chromosome 9 orphons, were left out of the earlier analysis of about 500 of the donors. In a later analysis, TCR association rates were found to vary across HLA loci, with the most associated TCRs seen for DRB1 alleles and the fewest for HLA-C alleles. The authors suggested that the approach could potentially be extended to other disease states and immunological phenotypes. CMV serostatus was the only immune exposure information available for the cohort. A further reported finding was that TCR beta sequences accurately predicted the HLA-A and HLA-B alleles for most subjects in the first cohort. The classifier was reported to diagnose cytomegalovirus status with high specificity and sensitivity in both the original and validation cohorts. This cohort had only TCR beta chains sequenced, and the lack of alpha or paired-chain data limited which features could be detected. In a later analysis, several top co-occurrence clusters were reported to appear linked to parvovirus B19, influenza, CMV and Epstein-Barr virus. An association between a missense DCLRE1C variant and V-gene and J-gene trimming of TCR beta chains was found in a later genetic analysis and replicated in an independent cohort. A later analysis found that HLA-associated TCR beta chains were more clonally expanded and had lower generation probabilities than equally common non-associated chains. Assigning TCR associations to individual alleles was difficult when HLA alleles, especially DR and DQ, strongly co-occurred. An earlier analysis of around 500 of the donors showed that most TCR beta V segments appeared in productive rearrangements either about 87% or about 30% of the time, which broadly matched IMGT annotations. According to a later analysis, most CMV-associated TCR beta chains appeared to be HLA-restricted, and the HLA associations seemed to be driven largely by CMV exposure.

Library method: the immunoSEQ multiplex PCR assay. A mixture of 60 forward primers for TCR Vbeta segments and 13 reverse primers for TCR Jbeta segments was used in the multiplex PCR. Amplification of the CDR3 region of rearranged TCR beta genes was performed with a multiplex PCR assay on genomic DNA. The Illumina HiSeq System was used to sequence the amplified TCR beta libraries as 87-base-pair reads. The published analysis was carried out like this. In a later analysis, 80 million or so unique TCR beta chains were counted across the 500 to 700 repertoires, and approximately 11 million of these chains were shared by at least two donors. To remove PCR and sequencing errors, raw reads were error-corrected and collapsed into unique sequences using a nearest-neighbor algorithm that merged closely related sequences. V, D and J gene segments were assigned by aligning CDR3 sequences to IMGT reference sequences. For a sequence to be retained, a match of at least six nucleotides to both a V gene segment and a J gene segment was required. A rearrangement was called productive if the CDR3 had no stop codons and remained in frame with V and J, and every other rearrangement was called non-productive. Following IMGT convention, CDR3 was defined as the stretch from the second conserved V-encoded cysteine to the conserved J-encoded phenylalanine. The earlier analysis of approximately 500 of the donors excluded sequences that lacked an unambiguous match to a single V gene segment. An earlier analysis of several hundred of the donors called V segments functional above 56.7% productive rearrangements and segregating when the between-donor standard deviation exceeded 5%. A statistical classification framework was developed to diagnose cytomegalovirus status using the catalog of TCR beta chain sequences. A later analysis assigned V and J genes by comparing TCR nucleotide sequences with IMGT/GENE-DB human TR gene sequences. In a later analysis, CDR3 sequences and most-parsimonious VDJ recombination scenarios were assigned using the TCRdist pipeline. A later analysis defined each TCR beta chain by its CDR3 amino acid sequence plus V-gene family, and excluded reads lacking a unique V-gene family. To address suspected cross-contamination and a sequencing artifact, a later analysis removed a few hundred highly shared, low-generation-probability nucleotide sequences. In a later analysis, a clonal expansion index was calculated for each public chain from normalized within-repertoire ranks of inferred template counts. In a later analysis, generation probabilities were computed using a VDJ recombination model fitted to out-of-frame rearrangements, and the results were checked against IGoR. Hypergeometric tests were used in a later analysis to score TCR-TCR, TCR-HLA and TCR-CMV co-occurrence, with a repertoire-size bias correction applied to the TCR pairs. False discovery rates were estimated in a later analysis by permuting HLA or CMV assignments 20 times. In a later analysis, co-occurring TCRs were grouped using DBSCAN, with TCRdist sequence similarity added in when clustering inside HLA-allele-positive subsets. Repertoires with fewer than 30,000 or more than 120,000 public chains, plus five repertoires with anomalous nucleotide sharing, were excluded from co-occurrence clustering. This is the immuneACCESS table as TCRdb keeps it, with only in-frame sequences that have V and J called. A part of the clones is gone; compared with another copy, unresolved V genes explain less than half, and the rest is unexplained. D and trimming were read from the DNA, whereas the V and J calls and clone size are those reported in that table. This sample holds roughly 120,000 clones; around 87% were observed only once. The ten top clones hold approximately 1.8% of the sample.

Deletion took 1 base off V and 8 bases off J, with a span of 12 bases between the germline ends. The germline V gene yields SGHDN for CDR1 and FVKESK for CDR2. From the cysteine up to the phenylalanine, the CDR3 has a length of 14 residues. Solely the CDR3 DNA is kept, with 42 bases framed from the first base. The chain was built from TRBV14 and TRBJ2-1; a confident D gene designation cannot be given. The sample comprised PBMCs. This TCR was recovered from a man in his forties in good health and CMV-seronegative. The DNA reads TGTGCCAGCAGCCAAGGCCGGTTATTCGATGAGCAGTTCTTC. Translated, this gives CASSQGRLFDEQFF.